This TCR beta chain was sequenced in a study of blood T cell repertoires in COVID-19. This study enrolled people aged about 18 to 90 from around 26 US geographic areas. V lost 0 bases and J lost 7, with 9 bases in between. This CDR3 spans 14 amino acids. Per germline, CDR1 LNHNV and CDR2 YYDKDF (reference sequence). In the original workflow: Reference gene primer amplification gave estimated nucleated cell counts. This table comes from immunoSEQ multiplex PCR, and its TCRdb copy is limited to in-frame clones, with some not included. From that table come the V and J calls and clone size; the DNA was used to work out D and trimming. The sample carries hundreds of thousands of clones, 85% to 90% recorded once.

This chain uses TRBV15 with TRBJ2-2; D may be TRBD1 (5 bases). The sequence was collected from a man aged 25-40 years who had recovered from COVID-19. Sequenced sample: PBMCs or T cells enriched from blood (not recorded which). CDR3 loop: CATSRDRGRGELFF. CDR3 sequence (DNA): TGTGCCACCAGCAGAGATAGGGGTCGCGGGGAGCTGTTTTTT.